This TCR beta chain was captured in a study of OX40 agonist ivuxolimab in advanced cancers. Sequencing was performed with immunoSEQ multiplex PCR; in TCRdb, only in-frame clones are kept and a portion is missing. Among tens of thousands of clones, roughly 84% were seen once, and the ten largest hold approximately 0.26%. Study-wide points: Expanded clones were, on average, more numerous in CD8+ T cells than in CD4+.

In germline, CDR1 is LNHDA, CDR2 SQIVND (reference sequence). Trimming stripped 4 bases from V and 4 bases from J, with 11 bases between. This CDR3 has 13 amino acids. For this clone: What it binds is unknown.

The receptor's source is an adult with an advanced solid tumor such as melanoma, head and neck, liver or kidney cancer. The starting material was CD4+ or CD8+ T cells sorted from blood, obtained in a trial of the OX40 agonist ivuxolimab. The genes are TRBV19 and TRBJ2-7; a possible D gene is TRBD1 (6 bases). The CDR3: CASSREQGYEQYF. As DNA, the CDR3 is TGTGCCAGTAGTAGGGAACAGGGATACGAGCAGTACTTC.